This T cell receptor beta chain was sequenced during a study of shared clonotypes between healthy human individuals. General study results and limits: The small donor group covered limited genetic and exposure diversity.

The CDR3 totals 12 residues. Trimming cost V 7 bases and J 0 bases, with 7 bases left between them. Germline V gene lookup returns CDR1 MDHEN and CDR2 SYDVKM. All donors qualified as healthy HIV-negative adults and had experienced no recent acute infections or vaccinations. Unsorted PBMC replicate PCRs drew on 250 to 300 ng DNA, representing approximately 30,000 T cell genomes. Assay used: immunoSEQ multiplex PCR; TCRdb lists only in-frame clones, some missing. This table holds about half a million clones, 60% to 80% found once. This clone was observed a few times. Its antigen is not known. The source of this sequence is a woman in her forties in good health. Some clones in this sample may be carry-over from other donors' samples. Sequences were obtained from PBMCs. The gene calls are TRBV28 and TRBJ2-7; unclear D gene. In DNA form, the CDR3 reads TGTGCCAGCAACGGCGACTCCTACGAGCAGTACTTC. This codes for CASNGDSYEQYF.